Listed here are 19 T cell receptor beta chains from one sample, sequenced in a study of cytomegalovirus exposure and HLA in healthy donors. 60 Vbeta and 13 Jbeta primers were used in PCR. Here immunoSEQ multiplex PCR was the method, and the copy in TCRdb shows in-frame clones only, minus some. The sample comprises fewer than 180,000 clones, around 79% of which are singletons, and about 3.7% rests with the top ten. Source material: PBMCs. Every receptor here comes from a human donor in good health.

This clone was seen only once. The rearrangement uses TRBV5-6 and TRBJ2-2; D not resolved. Trimming removed 0 bases from V and 0 bases from J, with 9 bases in between. Germline V lookup: CDR1 SGHDT, CDR2 YYEEEE. CDR3 length: 16 amino acids. CDR3 DNA sequence: TGTGCCAGCAGCTTGGCGAGACTCACGAACACCGGGGAGCTGTTTTTT. This translates into CASSLARLTNTGELFF. The full variable domain, its missing parts supplied by reference TRBV5-6 and TRBJ2-2, is DAGVTQSPTHLIKTRGQQVTLRCSPKSGHDTVSWYQQALGQGPQFIFQYYEEEERQRGNFPDRFSGHQFPNYSSELNVNALLLGDSALYLCASSLARLTNTGELFFGEGSRLTVL.

The chain combines TRBV19 with TRBJ2-1; 13 bases map to TRBD2. Germline trimming cut 3 bases from V and 0 bases from J; bases unmatched to any gene: 2. CDR3 length: 17 amino acids. Germline CDR1 and CDR2: LNHDA and SQIVND (reference sequence). The CDR3 loop is CASSMTSGGSSYNEQFF. In DNA form, the CDR3 reads TGTGCCAGTAGTATGACTAGCGGGGGGAGCTCCTACAATGAGCAGTTCTTC.

The chain has TRBV30 and TRBJ1-1; 11 positions agree with TRBD1. This CDR3 comprises 15 residues. J gave up 4 bases and V 4 bases, and 8 bases lay outside the gene matches. The germline V gene encodes CDR1 GTSNPN and CDR2 SVGIG (reference sequence). The CDR3 loop is CAWKDAGQGVTEAFF. The CDR3 DNA reads TGTGCCTGGAAGGACGCGGGACAGGGGGTCACTGAAGCTTTCTTT.

V is TRBV4-1 and J is TRBJ1-1, with a weak D call TRBD1 (6 bases). This CDR3 region has 18 residues. V was cut by 3 bases and J by 4 bases, with 24 bases left in between. From germline, CDR1 is MGHRA and CDR2 YSYEKL. The DNA of the CDR3 is TGCGCCAGCAGCCAGAATTTGCGGACAGACCGGGCGGGCACTGAAGCTTTCTTT. Translated: CASSQNLRTDRAGTEAFF.

The rearrangement joins TRBV9 to TRBJ2-3; the match to TRBD2 covers 8 bases. The germline V gene encodes CDR1 SGDLS and CDR2 YYNGEE. J lost 3 bases, V lost 0 bases, and 6 bases had no gene match. This CDR3 region has 16 residues. The CDR3 DNA follows: TGTGCCAGCAGCGTAGAAGCGGGAGTGGGAACAGATACGCAGTATTTT. Its translation is CASSVEAGVGTDTQYF.

V and J are TRBV5-6 and TRBJ2-7, with 9 bases that match TRBD1. Germline CDR1 SGHDT, CDR2 YYEEEE. This CDR3 spans 14 amino acids. V lost 2 bases, J lost 2 bases, and 2 bases stayed unmatched. The CDR3 DNA follows: TGTGCCAGCAGCTTCCGACAGGGGGCCTACGAGCAGTACTTC. Translating it yields CASSFRQGAYEQYF.

The rearrangement uses TRBV4-1 and TRBJ2-3; 9 bases map to TRBD1. With 1 base clipped from V and 6 bases from J, the junction kept 14 bases outside the gene matches. Germline CDR1 MGHRA, CDR2 YSYEKL. The CDR3 consists of 18 residues. The CDR3 region is CASSQVGPTGGSKDTQYF. As DNA, the CDR3 is TGCGCCAGCAGCCAAGTGGGACCGACAGGGGGTTCTAAGGATACGCAGTATTTT.

This clone was detected only a few times. The V and J genes are TRBV28 and TRBJ2-3, with D uncertain. Germline CDR1 MDHEN, CDR2 SYDVKM. Trimming shortened V by 4 bases and J by 6 bases, and 11 bases separated the two germline ends. This CDR3 comprises 13 residues. CDR3 protein: CASSSSRRDTQYF. CDR3 nucleotides: TGTGCCAGCAGTTCGAGTCGGCGGGATACGCAGTATTTT.

This chain joins TRBV7-9 and TRBJ2-1, with 10 bases that match TRBD1. The CDR3 is 16 residues long. Germline assignment: CDR1 SEHNR and CDR2 FQNEAQ (reference sequence). Trimming took 5 bases from V and 7 from J; bases not matched to a gene: 11. CDR3 nucleotide sequence: TGTGCCAGCAGCCCCAGGACAGGGGGAGAGTTTAATGAGCAGTTCTTC. This encodes CASSPRTGGEFNEQFF. The full variable domain, rest sourced from reference TRBV7-9 and TRBJ2-1, is DTGVSQNPRHKITKRGQNVTFRCDPISEHNRLYWYRQTLGQGPEFLTYFQNEAQLEKSRLLSDRFSAERPKGSFSTLEIQRTEQGDSAMYLCASSPRTGGEFNEQFFGPGTRLTVL.

This chain uses TRBV11-3 with TRBJ2-7; D perhaps matches TRBD1 (5 bases). The V gene's germline CDR1 is SGHNT and CDR2 YENEEA. The length of the CDR3 is 13 residues. V dropped 5 bases and J dropped 7 bases, with 15 bases sitting between them. DNA of the CDR3: TGTGCCAGCAGCACTGTCCAGGGCTCGGAGCAGTACTTC. Protein sequence: CASSTVQGSEQYF.

The gene calls are TRBV19 and TRBJ2-3; D is possibly TRBD2 (5 bases). V was trimmed by 5 bases and J by 1 base, leaving 16 bases between them. Per germline, CDR1 LNHDA and CDR2 SQIVND (reference sequence). The CDR3 spans 16 residues. The CDR3 here is CASSWTPPFGTDTQYF. DNA of the CDR3: TGTGCCAGTAGTTGGACTCCCCCCTTCGGCACAGATACGCAGTATTTT.

The chain carries TRBV6-5 and TRBJ1-4; D is ambiguous. CDR3 length: 15 residues. The V and J ends lost 0 bases and 7 bases respectively, with 12 bases between them. Germline lookup yields CDR1 MNHEY and CDR2 SVGAGI. CDR3 coding DNA: TGTGCCAGCAGTTACTCGTCGGGTCTGTCTGAAAAACTGTTTTTT. Translation gives CASSYSSGLSEKLFF.

The chain recombines TRBV29-1 with TRBJ1-1; D is undetermined. The V and J ends lost 3 bases and 5 bases respectively, with 10 bases between them. Germline CDR1 is SQVTM and CDR2 is ANQGSEA. The CDR3 consists of 12 residues. The CDR3 reads CSVDRPGTEAFF. The CDR3 region has the DNA TGCAGCGTTGACAGGCCAGGAACTGAAGCTTTCTTT. The entire variable domain, with the rest obtained from reference TRBV29-1 and TRBJ1-1, is as follows: SAVISQKPSRDICQRGTSLTIQCQVDSQVTMMFWYRQQPGQSLTLIATANQGSEATYESGFVIDKFPISRPNLTFSTLTVSNMSPEDSSIYLCSVDRPGTEAFFGQGTRLTVV.

The chain is built from TRBV6-5 and TRBJ2-1; 7 nucleotides align to TRBD1. Germline V CDR1 and CDR2: MNHEY, SVGAGI. Trimming at V came to 6 bases and at J to 8 bases, leaving 10 bases not matched to a gene. The CDR3 runs to 14 residues. The CDR3 nucleotides are TGTGCCAGCAGAAACCGACAGGGATATGATGAGCAGTTCTTC. Its translation is CASRNRQGYDEQFF.

This clone turned up a few times. This chain uses TRBV7-2 with TRBJ2-7, with 9 bases matching TRBD2. Trimming cost V 2 bases and J 3 bases; bases outside gene matches: 8. This CDR3 has 16 amino acids. Looked up from germline, CDR1 is SGHTA and CDR2 is FQGNSA. CDR3 residues: CASSLSLLAGNYEQYF. The CDR3 DNA sequence: TGTGCCAGCAGCTTATCTCTCCTAGCGGGAAACTACGAGCAGTACTTC.

V usage is TRBV28 and J usage is TRBJ2-2; TRBD2 agrees at 9 bases. Per germline, CDR1 MDHEN and CDR2 SYDVKM. This CDR3 is 16 amino acids long. V trimming: 2 bases; J trimming: 6 bases; junction bases outside the gene matches: 7. Written as DNA, the CDR3 is TGTGCCAGCAGTTTAGGGCTAGCGGGACTCGCCGGGGAGCTGTTTTTT. Translating gives CASSLGLAGLAGELFF.

The rearrangement uses TRBV5-6 and TRBJ1-6; the D is unclear. CDR1 and CDR2 (germline): SGHDT, YYEEEE. The CDR3 covers 15 residues. The ends were cut back, 4 bases at V and 4 bases at J, with 12 bases in the middle. CDR3 in DNA: TGTGCCAGCAGCCCCTTACAGACGTATAATTCACCCCTCCACTTT. This encodes CASSPLQTYNSPLHF.

This chain connects TRBV14 to TRBJ2-5; the match to TRBD1 covers 7 bases. The CDR3 extends over 15 amino acids. Germline CDR1 and CDR2: SGHDN and FVKESK. Trimming cost V 2 bases and J 5 bases; bases outside gene matches: 8. The CDR3 here is CASSQIQGIVETQYF. CDR3 coding DNA: TGTGCCAGCAGCCAAATACAGGGGATTGTCGAGACCCAGTACTTC.

This clone was seen just once. The rearrangement joins TRBV7-2 to TRBJ2-7, with D possibly matching TRBD1 (6 bases). The CDR3 has 13 residues. Germline CDR1 SGHTA, CDR2 FQGNSA. Deletions cut 1 base from V and 2 bases from J, with 6 bases between. Here the CDR3 reads CASSLGTAYEQYF. Written as DNA, the CDR3 is TGTGCCAGCAGCTTAGGGACAGCCTACGAGCAGTACTTC.